The sequence of this T cell receptor (beta chain) was determined in a study of blood T cell repertoires in COVID-19. Study summary: Sources were T cells, B-cell-depleted T cells, or PBMCs; the material itself was cDNA or gDNA.

Produced via immunoSEQ multiplex PCR; TCRdb's table is partial and in-frame only. The sample carries about 30,000 clones, about 80% recorded once. V lost 5 bases and J 4 bases, leaving 11 bases between the germline ends. CDR3 length equals 13 residues. The sample taken for sequencing was peripheral blood. V usage is TRBV12-3 or TRBV12-4 and J usage is TRBJ1-1; D unclear. This clonotype originated in a human donor in a cohort sampled during active COVID-19. The CDR3 bases are TGTGCCAGCAGTGATCCAAGGAGCACTGAAGCTTTCTTT. It is translated as CASSDPRSTEAFF.